This T cell receptor beta chain came from a study of identical twins. This clonotype was recorded at least ten times. Everyone who gave samples was a healthy Caucasian. Through template switching, a universal primer site was introduced, and the cDNA contained unique molecular identifiers. TCRdb itself ran the 5' RACE reads through MiXCR, one entry per CDR3 protein. The sample lists a few hundred thousand distinct CDR3 sequences; about 8.5% were seen once. The CDR3 is 15 amino acids. Trimming cost V 2 bases and J 4 bases, with 13 bases left between them. CDR1 is SGHTA and CDR2 is FQGNSA in the germline V gene. These data were also reused for a study on yellow fever vaccine responses in identical twins.

The receptor was isolated from a woman between 18 and 29 years old in good health. This sequence joins TRBV7-2 and TRBJ2-3; TRBD2 might be the D (5 bases). The sequenced sample consisted of CD8+ T cells sorted from blood. DNA of the CDR3: TGTGCCAGCAGCTTACCTAGCAGCAAGTCAGATACGCAGTATTTT. Translation: CASSLPSSKSDTQYF.